The 26 T cell receptor beta chains below all came from one sample that was sequenced in a study of PD-L1 blockade in urothelial cancer (TCRdb year 2017). To prepare the library, the immunoSEQ multiplex PCR assay was applied. TCRdb stores this immuneACCESS table with in-frame sequences only. Part of the clones is absent; in the studies checked, under half of the shortfall reflects unresolved V genes, and no reason is known for the rest. For this sample there are around 45,000 clones; over 75% appear just once. About 17% of the sample is held by the ten biggest clonotypes. Taken with the paper, the label for time point translates to: pretreatment peripheral blood. Sequences were derived from PBMCs, sampled around atezolizumab (anti-PD-L1) treatment. Source of these receptors: a man between 60 and 75 years old with urothelial cancer.

The chain is built from TRBV6-5 and TRBJ1-4; D perhaps matches TRBD1 (5 bases). V was pared by 5 bases and J by 11 bases, with 15 bases between. Germline values: CDR1 MNHEY, CDR2 SVGAGI. This CDR3 is built from 13 residues. The CDR3 nucleotides are TGTGCCAGCAGTCCCAGGGCAGAAGATAAACTGTTTTTT. Residues: CASSPRAEDKLFF.

The rearrangement uses TRBV28 and TRBJ1-2; 8 positions agree with TRBD1. The ends lost 3 bases at V and 6 bases at J; junction bases unmatched: 6. There are 14 residues in the CDR3. Looked up from germline, CDR1 is MDHEN and CDR2 is SYDVKM. The CDR3 sequence: CASSFAGTGDGYTF. Here the CDR3 DNA reads TGTGCCAGCAGTTTCGCCGGGACAGGAGATGGCTACACCTTC.

V gene TRBV7-2 combines with J gene TRBJ2-7, with 7 bases fitting TRBD1. The CDR3 has 13 residues. The trim removed 5 bases at V and 4 bases at J, leaving 5 bases unmatched. Looked up from germline, CDR1 is SGHTA and CDR2 is FQGNSA. The CDR3 protein is CASSPGTEYEQYF. The CDR3 DNA follows: TGTGCCAGCAGCCCCGGGACAGAATACGAGCAGTACTTC.

The rearrangement joins TRBV10-3 to TRBJ2-3; 7 bases match TRBD2. Unmatched junction bases numbered 11, after V lost 3 bases and J lost 2 bases. The V gene's germline CDR1 is ENHRY and CDR2 SYGVKD. This CDR3 is built from 17 residues. The CDR3 reads CAISDLGKRGSTDTQYF. CDR3 sequence (DNA): TGTGCCATCAGTGATTTAGGAAAGCGGGGTTCCACAGATACGCAGTATTTT.

The CDR3: CASSQATPTGYRHSTDTQYF. CDR3 coding DNA: TGCGCCAGCAGCCAAGCAACCCCGACAGGGTACAGGCATAGCACAGATACGCAGTATTTT. The rearrangement joins TRBV4-1 to TRBJ2-3; 7 bases agree with TRBD1. Germline V lookup: CDR1 MGHRA, CDR2 YSYEKL. V lost 1 base and J lost 0; bases outside the gene matches: 16. This CDR3 spans 20 amino acids.

The rearrangement joins TRBV11-2 to TRBJ2-7, with TRBD2 identical over 12 bases. V lost 5 bases and J lost 4; bases outside the gene matches: 12. From germline, CDR1 is SGHAT and CDR2 FQNNGV. CDR3 length: 17 residues. The CDR3: CASSASPGTSGRYEQYF. The CDR3 DNA sequence: TGTGCCAGCAGCGCCTCCCCCGGGACTAGCGGGCGGTACGAGCAGTACTTC.

The chain is built from TRBV19 and TRBJ1-5; 8 nucleotides match TRBD1. The germline gives CDR1 LNHDA, CDR2 SQIVND (reference sequence). CDR3 size: 15 residues. The V and J ends lost 4 bases and 3 bases, in that order; junction bases with no gene match: 5. In nucleotides, the CDR3 is TGTGCCAGTAGTAGGGGACAGGTTTTCAATCAGCCCCAGCATTTT. Amino acid sequence: CASSRGQVFNQPQHF.

The chain recombines TRBV7-8 with TRBJ2-7; 13 bases are a match to TRBD2. Losses at the gene ends were 8 bases for V and 6 bases for J; bases not matched to a gene: 4. The CDR3 runs to 13 residues. Looked up from germline, CDR1 is SGHVS and CDR2 is FQNEAQ. The CDR3 here is CASGLAGAVEQYF. Written as DNA, the CDR3 is TGTGCCAGCGGACTAGCGGGAGCGGTCGAGCAGTACTTC.

The CDR3 sequence is CASSLASGLAGTSSYEQYF. The DNA of the CDR3 is TGTGCCAGCAGCTTAGCGTCTGGACTAGCGGGAACAAGCTCCTACGAGCAGTACTTC. The chain carries TRBV7-2 and TRBJ2-7; 12 bases match TRBD2. The ends lost 0 bases at V and 0 bases at J; junction bases unmatched: 9. CDR1 and CDR2 (germline): SGHTA, FQGNSA. The CDR3 has 19 amino acids.

Note on this clone: A junction boundary mismatches the germline segment, possibly from a read error. The chain combines TRBV7-7 with TRBJ2-7; a possible D gene is TRBD2 (6 bases). CDR3 length equals 13 residues. CDR1 and CDR2 (germline): SSHAT, FNYEAQ (reference sequence). CDR3 protein: CASSSSRDSQQYF. The DNA of the CDR3 is TGTGCTAGCAGCTCCAGTCGGGACTCTCAGCAGTACTTC.

The V gene is TRBV4-1, the J gene TRBJ1-4; 8 bases line up with TRBD1. J was trimmed by 1 base and V by 3 bases; bases with no gene match: 4. CDR3 length equals 16 residues. Germline CDR1 and CDR2: MGHRA and YSYEKL. CDR3 residues: CASSHPQGGTNEKLFF. The CDR3 region has the DNA TGCGCCAGCAGCCACCCACAGGGGGGAACTAATGAAAAACTGTTTTTT.

The V and J genes are TRBV11-1 and TRBJ2-1; D remains unclear. Trimming left V 0 bases short and J 9 bases short, with 9 bases between. Germline V lookup: CDR1 SGHAT, CDR2 FQDESV (reference sequence). This CDR3 comprises 13 residues. CDR3 protein: CASSLASLSEQFF. Here the CDR3 DNA reads TGTGCCAGCAGCTTAGCATCTCTAAGTGAGCAGTTCTTC.

V and J are TRBV6-1 and TRBJ1-2; tentative D call: TRBD1 (5 bases). Per the germline V gene, CDR1 is MNHNS and CDR2 is SASEGT. The V and J ends lost 3 bases and 4 bases respectively, with 9 bases between them. This CDR3 is 13 amino acids long. This CDR3 reads CASSDGRVYGYTF. The CDR3 nucleotides read TGTGCCAGCAGTGACGGCAGGGTCTATGGCTACACCTTC.

J is TRBJ2-7 and V is TRBV5-4; TRBD2 is a possible D gene (5 bases). Germline V gene lookup returns CDR1 SGHNT and CDR2 YYREEE (reference sequence). The CDR3 totals 15 residues. The germline V and J ends were trimmed by 0 bases and 0 bases, with 10 bases remaining between them. CDR3: CASSLDRGSSYEQYF. The CDR3 DNA reads TGTGCCAGCAGCTTGGACCGGGGTAGCTCCTACGAGCAGTACTTC.

The genes are TRBV18 and TRBJ2-7, with 12 bases matching TRBD2. This CDR3 has 15 amino acids. Germline assignment: CDR1 KGHSH and CDR2 LQKENI. Losses at the gene ends were 2 bases for V and 2 bases for J; bases not matched to a gene: 1. CDR3 DNA: TGTGCCAGCTCACCATCTAGCGGGAGGGCCTACGAGCAGTACTTC. Translated: CASSPSSGRAYEQYF.

This clone was observed a few times. The gene calls are TRBV5-1 and TRBJ1-3; 7 nucleotides match TRBD1. The germline V gene encodes CDR1 SGHRS and CDR2 YFSETQ. Trimming took 5 bases from V and 4 from J; bases not matched to a gene: 6. This CDR3 comprises 14 residues. This chain's CDR3 is CASREQGTGNTIYF. The CDR3 region has the DNA TGCGCCAGCAGGGAACAGGGGACAGGAAACACCATATATTTT.

V usage is TRBV5-4 and J usage is TRBJ2-2; 7 nucleotides agree with TRBD1. This CDR3 region has 16 residues. Trimming cost V 4 bases and J 1 base; bases outside gene matches: 7. Germline CDR1 SGHNT, CDR2 YYREEE (reference sequence). CDR3 in amino acids: CASSPRDSLNTGELFF. In DNA, the CDR3 is TGTGCCAGCAGCCCCCGGGACAGCCTGAACACCGGGGAGCTGTTTTTT.

The chain is built from TRBV19 and TRBJ2-7; D is perhaps TRBD1 (5 bases). The V end was cut by 3 bases, the J end by 5 bases, with 14 bases between. Germline V gene lookup returns CDR1 LNHDA and CDR2 SQIVND (reference sequence). The CDR3 is 14 residues long. The CDR3 DNA sequence: TGTGCCAGTAGTATGCCAAGAGAAGGGGACGAGCAGTACTTC. Translation: CASSMPREGDEQYF. Full variable domain (rest looked up from reference TRBV19 and TRBJ2-7): DGGITQSPKYLFRKEGQNVTLSCEQNLNHDAMYWYRQDPGQGLRLIYYSQIVNDFQKGDIAEGYSVSREKKESFPLTVTSAQKNPTAFYLCASSMPREGDEQYFGPGTRLTVT.

CDR3 residues: CSAVLANTQYF. Written as DNA, the CDR3 is TGCAGTGCTGTACTAGCAAACACGCAGTATTTT. V is TRBV20-1 and J is TRBJ2-3, with a weak D call TRBD2 (6 bases). Per germline, CDR1 DFQATT and CDR2 SNEGSKA (reference sequence). V was pared by 5 bases and J by 9 bases, with 12 bases between. CDR3 size: 11 residues.

CDR3 region: CASSEERGVTDTQYF. The CDR3 region has the DNA TGTGCCAGCAGTGAAGAGCGGGGGGTCACAGATACGCAGTATTTT. The J gene is TRBJ2-3, the V gene TRBV6-1; 9 nucleotides agree with TRBD2. The CDR3 spans 15 residues. The V gene end was trimmed by 1 base and the J gene end by 2 bases; junction bases not matched to a gene: 1. CDR1 MNHNS and CDR2 SASEGT come from the germline V gene.

This chain joins TRBV10-2 and TRBJ2-7, with D possibly being TRBD2 (5 bases). Deletions cut 7 bases from V and 6 bases from J, with 13 bases between. Germline lookup yields CDR1 WSHSY and CDR2 SAAADI. The CDR3 spans 12 residues. CDR3 region: CASTLGGSEQYF. CDR3 DNA: TGCGCCAGCACGCTTGGTGGGAGCGAGCAGTACTTC.

The rearrangement links TRBV4-3 to TRBJ2-7; the match to TRBD2 covers 8 bases. The CDR3 covers 15 residues. Germline CDR1 and CDR2: LGHNA and YSLEER. Trimming took 1 base from V and 5 from J; bases not matched to a gene: 7. This CDR3 reads CASSQGGSGSHEQYF. The CDR3 DNA follows: TGCGCCAGCAGCCAAGGAGGCAGCGGGAGCCACGAGCAGTACTTC.

The rearrangement links TRBV5-1 to TRBJ1-1; no clear D. Trimming stripped 0 bases from V and 7 bases from J, with 16 bases between. The length of the CDR3 is 15 residues. CDR1 and CDR2 from the germline V gene are SGHRS and YFSETQ. CDR3 bases: TGCGCCAGCAGCTTGGAGGGTGGAGGGCTGGGTGAAGCTTTCTTT. This codes for CASSLEGGGLGEAFF. The whole variable domain, filled in from reference TRBV5-1 and TRBJ1-1, reads KAGVTQTPRYLIKTRGQQVTLSCSPISGHRSVSWYQQTPGQGLQFLFEYFSETQRNKGNFPGRFSGRQFSNSRSEMNVSTLELGDSALYLCASSLEGGGLGEAFFGQGTRLTVV.

V and J are TRBV27 and TRBJ2-1; 9 bases map to TRBD1. The ends lost 7 bases at V and 4 bases at J; junction bases unmatched: 8. Per the germline V gene, CDR1 is MNHEY and CDR2 is SMNVEV (reference sequence). This CDR3 has 15 amino acids. The CDR3 loop reads CASTGQGHRYNEQFF. The CDR3 bases are TGTGCCAGCACCGGACAGGGGCATCGTTACAATGAGCAGTTCTTC.

The chain combines TRBV18 with TRBJ2-5; TRBD2 might be the D (5 bases). The V and J ends lost 6 bases and 3 bases respectively, with 5 bases between them. Germline assignment: CDR1 KGHSH and CDR2 LQKENI. The CDR3 has 11 residues. CDR3 residues: CASSGEETQYF. For the CDR3, the DNA is TGTGCCAGCTCCGGGGAAGAGACCCAGTACTTC.

The rearrangement links TRBV29-1 to TRBJ2-1; D is perhaps TRBD2 (5 bases). Germline-derived CDR1 and CDR2 are SQVTM and ANQGSEA. The CDR3 length is 12 residues. The V end lost 2 bases, the J end lost 12 bases, and 14 bases lay between the germline ends. This CDR3 is CSVEPGYLGQFF. In nucleotides, the CDR3 is TGCAGCGTTGAACCGGGGTACCTAGGGCAGTTCTTC.